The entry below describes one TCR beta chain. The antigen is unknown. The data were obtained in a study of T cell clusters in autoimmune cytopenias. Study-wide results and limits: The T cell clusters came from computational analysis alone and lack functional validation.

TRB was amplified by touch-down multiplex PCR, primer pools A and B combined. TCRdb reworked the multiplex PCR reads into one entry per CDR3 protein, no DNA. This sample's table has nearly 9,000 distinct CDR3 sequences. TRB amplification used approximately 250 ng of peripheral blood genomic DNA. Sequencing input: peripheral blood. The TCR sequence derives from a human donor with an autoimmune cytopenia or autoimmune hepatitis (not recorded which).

Here the CDR3 reads CASSYSVDVPQASSNQPQHF. The chain is built from TRBV12-3 or TRBV12-4 and TRBJ1-5; checking the TCRdb D call of TRBD1 is not possible without DNA. The CDR3 consists of 20 residues.